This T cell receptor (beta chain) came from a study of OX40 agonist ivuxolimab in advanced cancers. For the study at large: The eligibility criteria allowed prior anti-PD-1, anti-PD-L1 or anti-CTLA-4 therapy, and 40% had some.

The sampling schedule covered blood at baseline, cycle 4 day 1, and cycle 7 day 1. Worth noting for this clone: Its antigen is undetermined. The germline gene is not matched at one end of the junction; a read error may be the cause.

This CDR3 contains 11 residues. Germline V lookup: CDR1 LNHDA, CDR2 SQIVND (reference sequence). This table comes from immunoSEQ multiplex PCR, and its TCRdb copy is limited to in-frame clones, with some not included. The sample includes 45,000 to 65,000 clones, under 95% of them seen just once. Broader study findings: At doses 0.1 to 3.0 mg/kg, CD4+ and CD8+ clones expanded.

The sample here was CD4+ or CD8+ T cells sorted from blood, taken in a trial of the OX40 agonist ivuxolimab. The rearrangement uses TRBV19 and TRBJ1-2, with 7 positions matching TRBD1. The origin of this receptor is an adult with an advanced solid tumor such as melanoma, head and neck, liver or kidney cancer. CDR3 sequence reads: CASSIGGTVAF. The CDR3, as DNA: TGTGCCAGTAGTATAGGTGGGACAGTTGCCTTC.